This entry lists 30 T cell receptor beta chains sequenced from one sample in a study of blood T cells in healthy people across ages. Sample-barcoded 5' priming and a J-beta primer mix drove a second PCR of about 6 to 11 cycles. TCRdb re-called the 5' RACE reads through MiXCR, storing one row per CDR3 protein. This table has 800,000 to 950,000 distinct CDR3 sequences, around 48% appearing once. Sample: blood. The receptors derive from a man aged 25 to 45 in good health.

The genes are TRBV3-1 and TRBJ2-1; 8 bases match TRBD2. After removal of 0 bases from V and 7 bases from J, the junction contained 8 bases not matched to a gene. Germline CDR1 reads LGHDT; CDR2 reads YNNKEL (reference sequence). The CDR3 covers 16 residues. CDR3 sequence reads: CASSQDYTGGFNEQFF. The CDR3 nucleotides read TGTGCCAGCAGCCAAGATTATACGGGGGGGTTTAATGAGCAGTTCTTC.

This chain uses TRBV7-3 with TRBJ2-3; 8 nucleotides agree with TRBD2. Germline CDR1 and CDR2: SGHTA and FQGTGA. Trimming cost V 2 bases and J 3 bases; bases outside gene matches: 7. CDR3 size: 16 residues. As DNA, the CDR3 is TGTGCCAGCAGCTTACCTTTCGGGGGGGCTACAGATACGCAGTATTTT. Amino acids: CASSLPFGGATDTQYF.

This rearrangement joins TRBV5-6 to TRBJ1-6; unclear D gene. Germline V CDR1 and CDR2: SGHDT, YYEEEE. The V and J ends lost 2 bases and 8 bases respectively, with 11 bases between them. The CDR3 has 14 amino acids. The CDR3 protein is CASSFLLRDSPLHF. CDR3 nucleotide sequence: TGTGCCAGCAGCTTTTTGTTAAGGGATTCACCCCTCCACTTT. Together with reference TRBV5-6 and TRBJ1-6, the CDR3 gives the full variable domain: DAGVTQSPTHLIKTRGQQVTLRCSPKSGHDTVSWYQQALGQGPQFIFQYYEEEERQRGNFPDRFSGHQFPNYSSELNVNALLLGDSALYLCASSFLLRDSPLHFGNGTRLTVT.

The CDR3 reads CASSLAENRYGYTF. The CDR3 DNA reads as TGCGCCAGCAGCTTGGCCGAAAACCGGTATGGCTACACCTTC. The chain has TRBV5-1 and TRBJ1-2, with no clear D. Deletions cut 0 bases from V and 5 bases from J, with 11 bases between. From germline, CDR1 is SGHRS and CDR2 YFSETQ. This CDR3 has 14 amino acids. The full variable domain, with the rest looked up from reference TRBV5-1 and TRBJ1-2, is KAGVTQTPRYLIKTRGQQVTLSCSPISGHRSVSWYQQTPGQGLQFLFEYFSETQRNKGNFPGRFSGRQFSNSRSEMNVSTLELGDSALYLCASSLAENRYGYTFGSGTRLTVV.

This clonotype occurred a few times. The J gene is TRBJ2-7, the V gene TRBV12-3 or TRBV12-4; the match to TRBD1 covers 10 bases. The CDR3 runs to 15 residues. V trimming: 5 bases; J trimming: 2 bases; junction bases outside the gene matches: 6. The CDR3 nucleotides read TGTGCCAGCAGTCCACGCGGACAGGGGGCCTACGAGCAGTACTTC. It translates to CASSPRGQGAYEQYF.

This clonotype was counted once. The rearrangement uses TRBV20-1 and TRBJ2-3; 8 nucleotides match TRBD1. The CDR3 loop spans 15 amino acids. With V trimmed by 1 base and J by 3 bases, 6 bases remained unmatched. Per the germline V gene, CDR1 is DFQATT and CDR2 is SNEGSKA (reference sequence). The CDR3 coding sequence is TGCAGTGCTAGAGGATCCAGGGGGCAAACAGATACGCAGTATTTT. Protein sequence: CSARGSRGQTDTQYF.

This clonotype turned up a few times. This sequence joins TRBV7-9 and TRBJ2-1; no firm D call. The CDR3 runs to 13 residues. Germline V gives CDR1 SEHNR, CDR2 FQNEAQ (reference sequence). V lost 6 bases and J 6 bases, leaving 12 bases between the germline ends. CDR3 region: CASRPTILNEQFF. The CDR3, as DNA: TGTGCCAGCAGACCGACAATTCTCAATGAGCAGTTCTTC.

V gene TRBV20-1 combines with J gene TRBJ2-5; maybe TRBD1 (5 bases). V was clipped by 5 bases and J by 9 bases, with 10 bases between them. This CDR3 region has 10 residues. Germline V gene data show CDR1 as DFQATT and CDR2 as SNEGSKA (reference sequence). CDR3 DNA: TGCAGTGCTGGACACGGGCCCCAGTACTTC. Protein product: CSAGHGPQYF.

The chain links TRBV5-1 to TRBJ2-5; 12 nucleotides match TRBD1. The germline gives CDR1 SGHRS, CDR2 YFSETQ. After removal of 4 bases from V and 4 bases from J, the junction contained 8 bases not matched to a gene. The CDR3 consists of 16 residues. The CDR3 DNA reads TGCGCCAGCAGCCCCGGGGACAGGGGGCGAGGAGAGACCCAGTACTTC. Its protein is CASSPGDRGRGETQYF.

The gene calls are TRBV7-9 and TRBJ2-1, with 13 bases lining up with TRBD2. J was trimmed by 8 bases and V by 3 bases; bases with no gene match: 4. CDR3 length equals 15 residues. Germline CDR1 is SEHNR and CDR2 is FQNEAQ (reference sequence). In DNA, the CDR3 is TGTGCCAGCAGCTTCCTGGGACTAGCGGGGTATGAGCAGTTCTTC. Its translation: CASSFLGLAGYEQFF.

The chain has TRBV6-2 or TRBV6-3 and TRBJ1-5, with D perhaps matching TRBD1 (6 bases). The CDR3 is made up of 14 amino acids. The germline CDR1 and CDR2 sequences are MNHEY and SVGEGT. V dropped 6 bases and J dropped 6 bases, with 15 bases sitting between them. The DNA for the CDR3 is TGTGCCAGCAGCACCAGGGGAAGCCGTCAGCCCCAGCATTTT. Translating it yields CASSTRGSRQPQHF.

This clonotype was observed a handful of times. A much larger clone differs from this one at a single base, so this may be a read error. This sequence joins TRBV7-2 and TRBJ2-5; D may match TRBD1 or TRBD2 (5 bases each). The CDR3 is made up of 13 amino acids. Between the trimmed V and J ends, which lost 4 bases and 11 bases, there was a span of 17 bases. Germline V lookup: CDR1 SGHTA, CDR2 FQGNSA. The DNA of the CDR3 is TGTGCCAGCAGCTGCGAGGGGCGTACGGAGCAGTACTTC. As protein: CASSCEGRTEQYF.

This clonotype was seen more than once but under ten times. The chain uses TRBV11-3 and TRBJ2-7; D might be TRBD1 (5 bases). There are 13 residues in the CDR3. Trimming removed 5 bases at V and 2 bases at J, with 10 bases between. Germline CDR1 and CDR2: SGHNT and YENEEA. Here the CDR3 reads CASSIRGTYEQYF. CDR3 DNA sequence: TGTGCCAGCAGCATTAGGGGTACCTACGAGCAGTACTTC.

The chain joins TRBV6-5 to TRBJ2-7, with 7 bases identical to TRBD1. Germline CDR1 reads MNHEY; CDR2 reads SVGAGI. The CDR3 length is 17 residues. After removal of 2 bases from V and 2 bases from J, the junction contained 12 bases not matched to a gene. The CDR3 loop is CASSYEPAGTATYEQYF. CDR3 DNA sequence: TGTGCCAGCAGTTACGAACCCGCAGGGACAGCCACCTACGAGCAGTACTTC.

This chain uses TRBV11-2 with TRBJ2-2; D ambiguous. Germline V gene sequence: CDR1 SGHAT, CDR2 FQNNGV. This CDR3 spans 15 amino acids. V was shortened by 0 bases and J by 7 bases, with 12 bases between the two germline ends. The CDR3 here is CASSLEEGWSGELFF. The CDR3 coding sequence is TGTGCCAGCAGCTTAGAAGAAGGTTGGAGCGGGGAGCTGTTTTTT.

The chain links TRBV19 to TRBJ2-1; perhaps TRBD2 as D (6 bases). The V gene's germline CDR1 is LNHDA and CDR2 SQIVND (reference sequence). This CDR3 region has 15 residues. V lost 7 bases, J lost 5 bases, and 18 bases lay in between. CDR3 DNA sequence: TGTGCCAGTAATCCGTCTCATGGAGGGGACAATGAGCAGTTCTTC. Translating gives CASNPSHGGDNEQFF.

This clonotype occurred many times. V gene TRBV14 combines with J gene TRBJ2-1; D is unclear. Trimming left V 5 bases short and J 12 bases short, with 14 bases between. Germline CDR1 and CDR2: SGHDN and FVKESK. The CDR3 has 12 residues. Here the CDR3 DNA reads TGTGCCAGCAGCTATGGGCCGGAACCGCAGTTCTTC. This translates into CASSYGPEPQFF.

A few counts support this clonotype. The chain combines TRBV5-1 with TRBJ2-7; 11 nucleotides agree with TRBD2. The junction had 3 bases not matched to a gene; V was cut back by 0 bases and J by 1 base. Germline V gives CDR1 SGHRS, CDR2 YFSETQ. The CDR3 length is 16 residues. In nucleotides, the CDR3 is TGCGCCAGCAGCTTGGAGGCTAGCGGGGGGTCCTACGAGCAGTACTTC. It specifies CASSLEASGGSYEQYF.

This chain joins TRBV9 and TRBJ2-4; 7 bases are shared with TRBD2. The end of the DNA fits TRBJ2-7 better, so the J call may be wrong. Germline V lookup: CDR1 SGDLS, CDR2 YYNGEE. This CDR3 contains 13 residues. The CDR3 DNA is TGTGCCAGCTCCGTAGGGACTACTTACGAGCAGTACTTC. The encoded protein is CASSVGTTYEQYF.

This clonotype was recorded a few times. CDR3 residues: CASSRSGTGRYEQYF. The CDR3 nucleotides are TGCGCCAGCAGCCGATCCGGGACAGGGAGATACGAGCAGTACTTC. The genes are TRBV4-1 and TRBJ2-4, with 9 positions matching TRBD1. The tail of the sequence fits TRBJ2-7 better, so the J call may be wrong. Germline CDR1 and CDR2: MGHRA and YSYEKL. The CDR3 contains 15 residues.

V gene TRBV15 combines with J gene TRBJ1-5; possible D gene TRBD1, 6 bases. V dropped 3 bases and J dropped 5 bases, with 20 bases sitting between them. The length of the CDR3 is 17 residues. Germline V gene lookup returns CDR1 LNHNV and CDR2 YYDKDF (reference sequence). For the CDR3, the DNA is TGTGCCACCAGCAGGGAGCACCCAACAGGGATGGATCAGCCCCAGCATTTT. This codes for CATSREHPTGMDQPQHF.

There are many counts of this clonotype. CDR3 region: CSAPGTGKGETQYF. The CDR3 bases are TGCAGTGCTCCCGGGACAGGGAAAGGAGAGACCCAGTACTTC. This chain links TRBV20-1 with TRBJ2-5, with TRBD1 identical over 9 bases. The CDR3 covers 14 residues. The germline gives CDR1 DFQATT, CDR2 SNEGSKA (reference sequence). The ends lost 5 bases at V and 4 bases at J; junction bases unmatched: 8.

The chain is built from TRBV6-6 and TRBJ2-5; the match to TRBD2 covers 11 bases. V dropped 6 bases and J dropped 5; count of bases not matched to a gene: 5. This CDR3 region has 14 residues. CDR1 and CDR2 (germline): MNHNY, SVGAGI (reference sequence). The CDR3 reads CASRGLAAHETQYF. The CDR3, as DNA: TGTGCCAGCAGGGGACTAGCGGCCCACGAGACCCAGTACTTC.

The chain couples TRBV6-5 to TRBJ2-2; D possibly matches TRBD1 or TRBD2 (5 bases each). The germline V gene encodes CDR1 MNHEY and CDR2 SVGAGI. The V end lost 9 bases, the J end lost 0 bases, and 11 bases lay between the germline ends. The CDR3 has 14 amino acids. The CDR3 DNA reads TGTGCCAGTGGGACCTGGCCGAACACCGGGGAGCTGTTTTTT. Protein product: CASGTWPNTGELFF.

There are many counts of this clonotype. The chain carries TRBV4-2 and TRBJ2-5; 7 nucleotides match TRBD2. The CDR3 is 15 amino acids. CDR1 is LGHNA, CDR2 YNFKEQ, per germline. V was pared by 1 base and J by 4 bases, with 6 bases of the junction left unmatched. CDR3 residues: CASSQGMASGETQYF. CDR3 DNA sequence: TGTGCCAGCAGCCAAGGTATGGCTAGCGGAGAGACCCAGTACTTC.

The rearrangement joins TRBV18 to TRBJ1-6; 7 nucleotides agree with TRBD1. With V trimmed by 1 base and J by 5 bases, 2 bases remained unmatched. Germline CDR1 is KGHSH and CDR2 is LQKENI. The CDR3 is made up of 15 amino acids. As DNA, the CDR3 is TGTGCCAGCTCACCACGGCAGGGGGATAATTCACCCCTCCACTTT. Protein sequence: CASSPRQGDNSPLHF.

About this clonotype: A much larger clone is a single base away; this may be a read error. This rearrangement joins TRBV7-2 to TRBJ2-3, with D perhaps assigned TRBD1 or TRBD2 (5 bases each). There are 16 residues in the CDR3. CDR1 and CDR2 from the germline V gene are SGHTA and FQGNSA. The chain's CDR3 is CVSSLNQGPIGDTQYF. The CDR3 DNA sequence: TGTGTCAGCAGCTTAAACCAGGGACCTATCGGAGATACGCAGTATTTT. The variable domain in full, with the rest retrieved from reference TRBV7-2 and TRBJ2-3, is GAGVSQSPSNKVTEKGKDVELRCDPISGHTALYWYRQSLGQGLEFLIYFQGNSAPDKSGLPSDRFSAERTGGSVSTLTIQRTQQEDSAVYLCVSSLNQGPIGDTQYFGPGTRLTVL.

In the case of this clonotype: Sequence at one end of the junction differs from germline and may be a read error. The J gene is TRBJ2-1, the V gene TRBV7-7, with 10 nucleotides matching TRBD1. Germline loops: CDR1 SSHAT, CDR2 FNYEAQ (reference sequence). The CDR3 has 14 amino acids. CDR3 nucleotides: TGTGCTAGCAGCTTAGACAGGGGGCAAGGTGAGCAGTTCTTC. This encodes CASSLDRGQGEQFF.

This clonotype is a singleton in its sample. The rearrangement uses TRBV9 and TRBJ2-3, with 8 bases that match TRBD2. CDR3 size: 14 residues. Germline CDR1 and CDR2: SGDLS and YYNGEE. Trimming cost V 9 bases and J 2 bases; bases outside gene matches: 8. The CDR3 region has the DNA TGTGCCACTGACGGGAGGGGATCCACAGATACGCAGTATTTT. This sequence encodes CATDGRGSTDTQYF.

The V gene is TRBV12-3 or TRBV12-4, the J gene TRBJ1-4; weak D call: TRBD1 (5 bases). This CDR3 contains 15 residues. Trimming shortened V by 1 base and J by 4 bases, and 10 bases separated the two germline ends. The CDR3 region is CASSLEGSGNEKLFF. The CDR3 DNA sequence: TGTGCCAGCAGTTTAGAGGGGAGCGGTAATGAAAAACTGTTTTTT.